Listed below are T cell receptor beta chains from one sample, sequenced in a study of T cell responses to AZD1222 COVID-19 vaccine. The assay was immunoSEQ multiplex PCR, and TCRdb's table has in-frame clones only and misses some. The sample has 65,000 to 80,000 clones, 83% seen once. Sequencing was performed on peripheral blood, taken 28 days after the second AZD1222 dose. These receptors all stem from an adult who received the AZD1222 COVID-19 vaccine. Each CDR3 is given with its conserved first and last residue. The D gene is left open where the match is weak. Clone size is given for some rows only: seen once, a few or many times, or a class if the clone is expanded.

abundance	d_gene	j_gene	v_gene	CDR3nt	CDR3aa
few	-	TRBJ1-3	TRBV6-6	TGTGCCAGCAGACAGGGTGCCCGGGACACCATATATTTT	CASRQGARDTIYF
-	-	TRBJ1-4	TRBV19	TGTGCCAGTAGTATAGTGTCGGGACGGCTTGAAAAACTGTTTTTT	CASSIVSGRLEKLFF
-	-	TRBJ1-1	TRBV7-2	TGTGCCAGCAGCTTCAATCAAGCGGGCCTCACTGAAGCTTTCTTT	CASSFNQAGLTEAFF
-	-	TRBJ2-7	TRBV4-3	TGCGCCAGCAGCCAAGGGGCAGGGGGGGTATACGAGCAGTACTTC	CASSQGAGGVYEQYF
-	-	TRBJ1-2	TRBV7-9	TGTGCCAGCAGCCCACCAGCTCCGATCGGCTACACCTTC	CASSPPAPIGYTF
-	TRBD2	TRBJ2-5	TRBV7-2	TGTGCCAGCAGCCCTGGGGTAGCGGGAGGTAATTCGGAGACCCAGTACTTC	CASSPGVAGGNSETQYF
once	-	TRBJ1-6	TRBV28	TGTGCCAGCAACCCCGGCGAGAGCTCCTATAATTCACCCCTCCACTTT	CASNPGESSYNSPLHF
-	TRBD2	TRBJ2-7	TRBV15	TGTGCCACCAGCAGAGACGCTAGCGGGAGTCGTAAGCAGTACTTC	CATSRDASGSRKQYF
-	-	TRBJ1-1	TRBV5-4	TGTGCCAGCAGCTTGGCCGGTCAGGGCCGCACTGAAGCTTTCTTT	CASSLAGQGRTEAFF
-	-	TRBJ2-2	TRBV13	TGTGCCAGCAGCATCCCCCAAGAGTGGGGCACCGGGGAGCTGTTTTTT	CASSIPQEWGTGELFF
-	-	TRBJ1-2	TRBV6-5	TGTGCCAGCACCCCGGCGGGGGGCATGAACTATGGCTACACCTTC	CASTPAGGMNYGYTF
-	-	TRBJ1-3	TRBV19	TGTGCCAGTCTCGGTCGAGGATTCTCTGGAAACACCATATATTTT	CASLGRGFSGNTIYF
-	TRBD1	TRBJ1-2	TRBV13	TGTGCCAGCAGCACAGGGGGGATTAACTATGGCTACACCTTC	CASSTGGINYGYTF
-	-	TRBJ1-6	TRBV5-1	TGCGCCAGCAGCTTGGACAGTCGAAATTATTCACCCCTCCACTTT	CASSLDSRNYSPLHF
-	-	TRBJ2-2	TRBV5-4	TGTGCCAGCAGCTTGTTGGCCGGTGCTGTCGCGAACACCGGGGAGCTGTTTTTT	CASSLLAGAVANTGELFF
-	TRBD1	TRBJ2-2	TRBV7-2	TGTGCCAGCAGCCCCGGACAGGGCAACACCGGGGAGCTGTTTTTT	CASSPGQGNTGELFF
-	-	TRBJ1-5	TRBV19	TGTGCCAGTAGCAAAGGGGTCGAGCAGCCCCAGCATTTT	CASSKGVEQPQHF
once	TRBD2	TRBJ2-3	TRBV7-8	TGTGCCAGCAGCTTATTGGCACGGGAGGGCACAGATACGCAGTATTTT	CASSLLAREGTDTQYF
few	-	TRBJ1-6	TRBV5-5	TGTGCCAGCAGCTTGGCCCTGGGCACTAATTCACCCCTCCACTTT	CASSLALGTNSPLHF
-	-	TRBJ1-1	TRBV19	TGTGCCAGTACCCCGAGGGGTGAGGGGCTAGATGAAGCTTTCTTT	CASTPRGEGLDEAFF
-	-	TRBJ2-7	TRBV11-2	TGTGCCAGCAGCTCTCTCCGGGACAAGTCCTACGAGCAGTACTTC	CASSSLRDKSYEQYF
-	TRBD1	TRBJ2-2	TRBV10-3	TGTGCCATCAGTGAGTTCAGGACAGGGGGAACCGGGGAGCTGTTTTTT	CAISEFRTGGTGELFF
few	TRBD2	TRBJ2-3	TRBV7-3	TGTGCCAGCAGCTTAAAAATATTAGCGGGCCCCAGCACAGATACGCAGTATTTT	CASSLKILAGPSTDTQYF
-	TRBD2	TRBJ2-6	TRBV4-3	TGCGCCAGCAGCCCAACTAGCGGGAGAAGTGGGGCCAACGTCCTGACTTTC	CASSPTSGRSGANVLTF
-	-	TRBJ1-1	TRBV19	TGTGCCAGTAGTATCAGGGGTCGGGGATTCGCTGAAGCTTTCTTT	CASSIRGRGFAEAFF